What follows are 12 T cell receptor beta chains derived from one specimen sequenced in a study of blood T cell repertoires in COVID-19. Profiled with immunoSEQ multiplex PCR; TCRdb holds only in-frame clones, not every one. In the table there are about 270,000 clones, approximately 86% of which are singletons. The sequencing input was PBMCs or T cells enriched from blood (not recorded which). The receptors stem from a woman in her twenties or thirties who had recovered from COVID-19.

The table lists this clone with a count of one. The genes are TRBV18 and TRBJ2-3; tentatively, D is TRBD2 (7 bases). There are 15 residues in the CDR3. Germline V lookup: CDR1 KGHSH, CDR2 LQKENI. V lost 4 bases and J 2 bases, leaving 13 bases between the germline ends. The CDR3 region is CASSRGGGVTDTQYF. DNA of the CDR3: TGTGCCAGCTCACGTGGGGGGGGCGTCACAGATACGCAGTATTTT.

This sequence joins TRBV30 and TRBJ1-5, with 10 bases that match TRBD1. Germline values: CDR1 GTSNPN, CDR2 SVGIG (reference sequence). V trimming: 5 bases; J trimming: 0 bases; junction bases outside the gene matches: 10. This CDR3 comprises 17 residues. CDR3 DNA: TGTGCCTGGGAACAGGGACAGGGGAAATTTAGCAATCAGCCCCAGCATTTT. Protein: CAWEQGQGKFSNQPQHF.

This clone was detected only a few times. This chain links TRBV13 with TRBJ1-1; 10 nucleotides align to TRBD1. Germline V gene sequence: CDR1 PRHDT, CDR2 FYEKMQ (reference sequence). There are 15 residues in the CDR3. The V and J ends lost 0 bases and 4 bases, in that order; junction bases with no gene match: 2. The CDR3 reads CASSLGDRGGTEAFF. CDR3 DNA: TGTGCCAGCAGCTTAGGGGACAGGGGGGGCACTGAAGCTTTCTTT.

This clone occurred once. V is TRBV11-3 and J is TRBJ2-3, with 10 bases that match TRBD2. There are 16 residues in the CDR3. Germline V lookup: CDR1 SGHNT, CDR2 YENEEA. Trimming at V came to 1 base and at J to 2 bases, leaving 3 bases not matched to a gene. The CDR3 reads CASSLGLAGATDTQYF. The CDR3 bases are TGTGCCAGCAGCTTAGGGCTAGCGGGGGCCACAGATACGCAGTATTTT.

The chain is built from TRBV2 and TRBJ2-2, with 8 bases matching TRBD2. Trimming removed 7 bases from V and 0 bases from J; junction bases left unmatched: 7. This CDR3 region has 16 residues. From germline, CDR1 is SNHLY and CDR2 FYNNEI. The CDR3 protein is CASKRVAGTNTGELFF. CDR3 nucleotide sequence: TGTGCCAGCAAACGGGTAGCGGGAACGAACACCGGGGAGCTGTTTTTT.

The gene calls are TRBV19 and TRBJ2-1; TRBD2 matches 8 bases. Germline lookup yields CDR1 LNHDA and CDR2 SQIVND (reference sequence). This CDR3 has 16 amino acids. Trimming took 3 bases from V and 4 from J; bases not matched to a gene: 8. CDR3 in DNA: TGTGCCAGTAGTATTAGCGAGTCTAGCGGGTACAATGAGCAGTTCTTC. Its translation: CASSISESSGYNEQFF.

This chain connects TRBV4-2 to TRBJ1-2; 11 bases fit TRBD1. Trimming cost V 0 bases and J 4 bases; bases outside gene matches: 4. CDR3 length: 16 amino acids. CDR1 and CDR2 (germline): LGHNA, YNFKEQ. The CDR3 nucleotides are TGTGCCAGCAGCCAAGATTCCGGGACAGGGGGCTATGGCTACACCTTC. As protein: CASSQDSGTGGYGYTF.

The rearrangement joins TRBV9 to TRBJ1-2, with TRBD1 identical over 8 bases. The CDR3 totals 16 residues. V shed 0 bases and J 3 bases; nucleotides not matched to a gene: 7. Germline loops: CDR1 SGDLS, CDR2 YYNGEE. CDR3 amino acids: CASSVAQGQGHYGYTF. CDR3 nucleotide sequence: TGTGCCAGCAGCGTAGCCCAAGGACAGGGACACTATGGCTACACCTTC.

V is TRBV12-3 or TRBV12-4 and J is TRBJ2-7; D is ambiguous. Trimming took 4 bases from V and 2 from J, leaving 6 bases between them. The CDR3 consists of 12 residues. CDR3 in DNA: TGTGCCAGCAGTTACCTAACCTACGAGCAGTACTTC. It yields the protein CASSYLTYEQYF.

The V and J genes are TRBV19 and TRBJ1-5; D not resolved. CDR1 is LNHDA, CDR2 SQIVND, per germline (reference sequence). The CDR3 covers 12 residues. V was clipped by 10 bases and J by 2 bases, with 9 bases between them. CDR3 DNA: TGTGCCACTAACAGTGGCAATCAGCCCCAGCATTTT. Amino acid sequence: CATNSGNQPQHF.

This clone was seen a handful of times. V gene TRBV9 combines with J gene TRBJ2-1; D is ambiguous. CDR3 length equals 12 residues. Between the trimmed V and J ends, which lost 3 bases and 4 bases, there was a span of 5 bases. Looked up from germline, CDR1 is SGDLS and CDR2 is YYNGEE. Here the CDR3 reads CASSALYNEQFF. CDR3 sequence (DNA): TGTGCCAGCAGCGCCCTTTACAATGAGCAGTTCTTC.

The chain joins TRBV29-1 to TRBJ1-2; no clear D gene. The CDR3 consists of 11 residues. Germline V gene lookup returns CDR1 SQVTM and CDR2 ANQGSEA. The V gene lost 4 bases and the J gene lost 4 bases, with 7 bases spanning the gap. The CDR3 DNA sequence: TGCAGCGTTGGGGAGCGCTATGGCTACACCTTC. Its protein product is CSVGERYGYTF.